A single sample gave rise to the 8 T cell receptor beta chains below, sequenced in a study of beta chain features in type 1 diabetes. Every isolated RNA sample was fully reverse transcribed, so sequencing captured expressed TCRB transcripts. Assay: immunoSEQ multiplex PCR; the TCRdb copy retains only in-frame clones and omits some. Here the sample spans 150,000 or so clones, 11% being singletons. Sequenced input: central memory CD4+ T cells from blood. These receptors were collected from a man between 18 and 29 years old in good health.

The chain joins TRBV28 to TRBJ1-1; no clear D gene. This CDR3 is 13 amino acids long. Trimming took 7 bases from V and 1 from J, leaving 10 bases between them. CDR1 and CDR2 (germline): MDHEN, SYDVKM. CDR3 in amino acids: CASMAVGNTEAFF. DNA for the CDR3: TGTGCCAGCATGGCGGTAGGGAACACTGAAGCTTTCTTT.

This clone was detected once. The V call is TRBV7-2, the J call TRBJ2-2; D ambiguous. Germline CDR1 SGHTA, CDR2 FQGNSA. The V end was cut by 5 bases, the J end by 9 bases, with 7 bases between. The CDR3 runs to 11 residues. The CDR3 DNA reads as TGTGCCAGCAGCCCCTCCCGGGAGCTGTTTTTT. Its translation is CASSPSRELFF. Full variable domain (remainder filled in from reference TRBV7-2 and TRBJ2-2): GAGVSQSPSNKVTEKGKDVELRCDPISGHTALYWYRQSLGQGLEFLIYFQGNSAPDKSGLPSDRFSAERTGGSVSTLTIQRTQQEDSAVYLCASSPSRELFFGEGSRLTVL.

V is TRBV29-1 and J is TRBJ2-5; TRBD1 might be the D (6 bases). The CDR3 is 14 residues long. Trimming took 4 bases from V and 5 from J, leaving 17 bases between them. Germline CDR1 SQVTM, CDR2 ANQGSEA. The CDR3 sequence: CSVGSGATRETQYF. CDR3 nucleotide sequence: TGCAGCGTTGGATCAGGGGCCACTAGGGAGACCCAGTACTTC. The full variable domain, rest sourced from reference TRBV29-1 and TRBJ2-5, is SAVISQKPSRDICQRGTSLTIQCQVDSQVTMMFWYRQQPGQSLTLIATANQGSEATYESGFVIDKFPISRPNLTFSTLTVSNMSPEDSSIYLCSVGSGATRETQYFGPGTRLLVL.

The table lists this clone with a few counts. The genes are TRBV28 and TRBJ1-1, with D unresolved. Between the trimmed V and J ends, which lost 5 bases and 3 bases, there was a span of 13 bases. Germline V gene data show CDR1 as MDHEN and CDR2 as SYDVKM. This CDR3 contains 14 residues. CDR3 residues: CASSPPIGYTEAFF. The CDR3 nucleotides are TGTGCCAGCAGTCCTCCCATAGGGTACACTGAAGCTTTCTTT.

The CDR3 nucleotides are TGCAGTGCTAGTATAACAGATACGCAGTATTTT. Residues: CSASITDTQYF. The J gene is TRBJ2-3, the V gene TRBV20-1; no firm D call. Trimming shortened V by 3 bases and J by 3 bases, and 4 bases separated the two germline ends. From germline, CDR1 is DFQATT and CDR2 SNEGSKA (reference sequence). The CDR3 runs 11 residues.

This clone was observed at least ten times. The chain carries TRBV5-4 and TRBJ2-7; no clear D. Trimming pared 0 bases from V and 0 bases from J, leaving 7 bases between. This CDR3 is built from 14 residues. The germline V gene encodes CDR1 SGHNT and CDR2 YYREEE (reference sequence). CDR3 coding DNA: TGTGCCAGCAGCTTGGAAGGGATCTCCTACGAGCAGTACTTC. It specifies CASSLEGISYEQYF. The full variable domain, rest sourced from reference TRBV5-4 and TRBJ2-7, is ETGVTQSPTHLIKTRGQQVTLRCSSQSGHNTVSWYQQALGQGPQFIFQYYREEENGRGNFPPRFSGLQFPNYSSELNVNALELDDSALYLCASSLEGISYEQYFGPGTRLTVT.

The genes are TRBV30 and TRBJ2-7, with D perhaps matching TRBD1 (6 bases). V was shortened by 3 bases and J by 0 bases, with 15 bases between the two germline ends. The CDR3 spans 15 residues. In germline, CDR1 is GTSNPN, CDR2 SVGIG (reference sequence). The CDR3 reads CAWRIQGTLSYEQYF. Written as DNA, the CDR3 is TGTGCCTGGAGAATCCAGGGGACCCTCTCCTACGAGCAGTACTTC.

This clone appeared a few times. The V gene is TRBV5-1, the J gene TRBJ2-5; D unclear. Germline CDR1 is SGHRS and CDR2 is YFSETQ. V was pared by 0 bases and J by 5 bases, with 5 bases between. The CDR3 contains 12 residues. The CDR3 nucleotides read TGCGCCAGCAGCTTGGTAGGGGAGACCCAGTACTTC. It codes for CASSLVGETQYF.